This TCR beta chain comes out of a study of blood T cell repertoires in COVID-19. Study overall: Whether acute or convalescent, the COVID-19 samples came from the United States, Italy and Spain. From T cells, B-cell-depleted T cells, or PBMCs came the material, which was cDNA or gDNA.

As handled by the study authors: Nucleated cell number was recorded as an estimate derived from reference gene primer amplification. Clones were read by immunoSEQ multiplex PCR, and TCRdb kept only the in-frame ones, dropping some. Clone size and V and J calls were adopted from that table, with D and trimming inferred from the DNA. The sample lists 50,000 to 60,000 clones, about 89% seen once, with 27% in the top ten. The CDR3 sequence is 11 residues long. V shed 1 base and J shed 14 bases, with 11 bases lying between them. Germline V gene data show CDR1 as LNHNV and CDR2 as YYDKDF (reference sequence).

This TCR was sampled from a human donor in a cohort sampled during active COVID-19. The chain couples TRBV15 to TRBJ1-1, with D unclear. The sequenced sample was peripheral blood. The CDR3: CATSRGRGIFF. The CDR3 region has the DNA TGTGCCACCAGCAGAGGTCGCGGGATATTCTTT.